These 6 T cell receptor beta chains share one sample of origin, sequenced in a study of blood T cell repertoires in COVID-19. TCRdb keeps only in-frame clones here, not all; method: immunoSEQ multiplex PCR. The sample yields approximately 190,000 clones, about four fifths seen once. The sample was peripheral blood. These receptors originate from an older woman with COVID-19, enrolled during active disease.

In this sample, this clone turned up a few times. This chain joins TRBV6-2 or TRBV6-3 and TRBJ1-1, with TRBD1 matching 11 bases. V lost 6 bases to trimming and J lost 3 bases; unmatched junction nucleotides: 9. Germline CDR1 MNHEY, CDR2 SVGEGT. CDR3 length equals 16 residues. CDR3 nucleotides: TGTGCCAGCAGCCTCCGAGGACAGGGGGCTTACACTGAAGCTTTCTTT. As protein: CASSLRGQGAYTEAFF.

V is TRBV6-5 and J is TRBJ2-1, with a tentative D call TRBD1 (5 bases). The CDR3 has 13 amino acids. The V gene lost 10 bases and the J gene lost 5 bases, with 15 bases spanning the gap. Germline-derived CDR1 and CDR2 are MNHEY and SVGAGI. CDR3 protein: CATTRARNNEQFF. The CDR3 DNA reads as TGTGCCACCACCAGGGCGAGGAACAATGAGCAGTTCTTC.

In regard to this clone: Compared with germline, one end of the junction differs, possibly owing to a read error. Other DNA sequences in the same sample also yield this CDR3. The chain employs TRBV7-7 and TRBJ2-3; TRBD2 might be the D (5 bases). This CDR3 comprises 13 residues. The germline gives CDR1 SSHAT, CDR2 FNYEAQ (reference sequence). The CDR3 region is CASSSGGTDTQYF. In DNA form, the CDR3 reads TGTGCTAGCAGCTCCGGGGGCACAGATACGCAGTATTTT.

With respect to this clone: Additional DNA sequences in this sample encode the identical CDR3. The chain is built from TRBV6-5 and TRBJ2-2; a weak D match, TRBD1 (5 bases). The V end was cut by 6 bases, the J end by 1 base, with 12 bases between. The CDR3 spans 15 residues. Per the germline V gene, CDR1 is MNHEY and CDR2 is SVGAGI. The CDR3 loop is CASSFGQGNTGELFF. The CDR3 DNA reads TGTGCCAGCAGCTTCGGCCAGGGGAACACCGGGGAGCTGTTTTTT.

The J gene is TRBJ1-6, the V gene TRBV28; 8 bases fit TRBD1. The CDR3 runs to 15 residues. V shed 7 bases and J 7 bases; nucleotides not matched to a gene: 9. Germline-derived CDR1 and CDR2 are MDHEN and SYDVKM. The CDR3 spells CASNTGGPENSPLHF. Written as DNA, the CDR3 is TGTGCCAGCAATACAGGGGGGCCGGAAAATTCACCCCTCCACTTT.

The V gene is TRBV29-1, the J gene TRBJ2-3; 8 bases match TRBD1. After removal of 4 bases from V and 5 bases from J, the junction contained 5 bases not matched to a gene. Germline V gene sequence: CDR1 SQVTM, CDR2 ANQGSEA. This CDR3 region has 13 residues. CDR3 nucleotides: TGCAGCGTTGGGGACAGGCCCGGAGATACGCAGTATTTT. This translates into CSVGDRPGDTQYF.